This TCR beta chain derives from a study of long-term antiretroviral therapy in people with HIV. The CDR3 sequence is 15 residues long. Germline CDR1 and CDR2: SGHTA and FQGNSA. V was clipped by 1 base and J by 3 bases, with 12 bases between them. Of note for this clone: Its target is not known.

Study-level results: HIV repertoires covered narrower CDR3 length ranges than controls did. Dominant in the repertoire at all time points were clones expanded before ART.

Running of the v3.0 immunoSEQ assay took place at survey level. Only in-frame clones appear in the TCRdb table, and some are missing; sequencing was by immunoSEQ multiplex PCR. The profile shows some 31,000 clones, roughly 96% of them singletons. The chain carries TRBV7-2 and TRBJ1-1; possibly TRBD1 for D (6 bases). This TCR was sampled from a man aged 30-40 years with HIV. Source: unsorted PBMCs, taken 5.3 years after starting antiretroviral therapy. The CDR3, as DNA: TGTGCCAGCAGCTTAGACAGGGTTGCTTACACTGAAGCTTTCTTT. Its protein product is CASSLDRVAYTEAFF.